Listed below are T cell receptor beta chains from one sample, sequenced in a study of response to subunit inactivated influenza vaccine. Each CDR3 protein gets one entry after TCRdb re-called the RT-PCR reads with MiXCR. The data contain about 650,000 distinct CDR3 sequences, 11% to 15% of them singletons. The sequenced sample was PBMCs from blood, obtained 14 days before vaccination. These receptors all stem from a man aged 50 to 59 who received an inactivated influenza vaccine. CDR3s include the opening cysteine and the closing phenylalanine or tryptophan. The order of the fields is CDR3 protein, CDR3 DNA, clone size, V gene, D gene, J gene. The D gene is left open where the match is weak. Rows give clone size only sometimes, using once, few, many, or a class for an expanded clone.

CDR3 protein: CSARKTESSYEQYF
CDR3 DNA: TGCAGTGCAAGAAAGACAGAGAGCTCCTACGAGCAGTACTTC
clone size: few
V gene: TRBV20-1
D gene: -
J gene: TRBJ2-7

CDR3 protein: CASTQSGLDSYEQYF
CDR3 DNA: TGTGCCAGCACCCAATCAGGGTTGGACTCCTACGAGCAGTACTTC
clone size: few
V gene: TRBV27
D gene: -
J gene: TRBJ2-7

CDR3 protein: CASNRQGEETQYF
CDR3 DNA: TGTGCCAGCAATCGACAGGGAGAAGAGACCCAGTACTTC
clone size: -
V gene: TRBV6-2/TRBV6-3
D gene: TRBD1
J gene: TRBJ2-5

CDR3 protein: CATSDSDRVSDTQYF
CDR3 DNA: TGTGCCACCAGTGATTCGGACAGGGTGTCCGATACGCAGTATTTT
clone size: many
V gene: TRBV24-1
D gene: TRBD1
J gene: TRBJ2-3

CDR3 protein: CASSLGRTGVPDTQYF
CDR3 DNA: TGCGCCAGCAGCTTGGGCAGGACAGGGGTGCCTGATACGCAGTATTTT
clone size: few
V gene: TRBV5-1
D gene: TRBD1
J gene: TRBJ2-3

CDR3 protein: CASKAAGNTGELFF
CDR3 DNA: TGTGCCAGCAAAGCCGCGGGCAACACCGGGGAGCTGTTTTTT
clone size: many
V gene: TRBV27
D gene: -
J gene: TRBJ2-2

CDR3 protein: CASSYGPQRRTDTQYF
CDR3 DNA: TGTGCCAGCAGTTACGGTCCCCAGCGGCGCACAGATACGCAGTATTTT
clone size: few
V gene: TRBV6-2/TRBV6-3
D gene: -
J gene: TRBJ2-3

CDR3 protein: CSAREGGKNEQFF
CDR3 DNA: TGCAGTGCTAGAGAAGGGGGAAAGAATGAGCAGTTCTTC
clone size: -
V gene: TRBV20-1
D gene: -
J gene: TRBJ2-1

CDR3 protein: CATTFGNEQFF
CDR3 DNA: TGTGCCACTACCTTCGGGAATGAGCAGTTCTTC
clone size: -
V gene: TRBV6-2/TRBV6-3
D gene: -
J gene: TRBJ2-1

CDR3 protein: CASSYLGSYEQYF
CDR3 DNA: TGTGCCAGCAGTTACTTGGGCAGCTACGAGCAGTACTTC
clone size: many
V gene: TRBV6-5
D gene: -
J gene: TRBJ2-7

CDR3 protein: CSARVGPGRNNEQFF
CDR3 DNA: TGCAGTGCTAGGGTGGGTCCTGGTAGAAATAATGAGCAGTTCTTC
clone size: -
V gene: TRBV20-1
D gene: -
J gene: TRBJ2-1

CDR3 protein: CASSEGWQTQYF
CDR3 DNA: TGTGCCAGCAGTGAAGGGTGGCAGACCCAGTACTTC
clone size: -
V gene: TRBV2
D gene: -
J gene: TRBJ2-5

CDR3 protein: CASSDPNSPLHF
CDR3 DNA: TGCGCCAGCAGCGATCCAAATTCACCCCTCCACTTT
clone size: few
V gene: TRBV5-1
D gene: -
J gene: TRBJ1-6

CDR3 protein: CASSSSITYNEQFF
CDR3 DNA: TGTGCCAGCAGTAGCTCCATCACTTACAATGAGCAGTTCTTC
clone size: many
V gene: TRBV7-9
D gene: -
J gene: TRBJ2-1

CDR3 protein: CASSTQGGEQFF
CDR3 DNA: TGTGCCAGCAGCACTCAGGGGGGCGAGCAGTTCTTC
clone size: few
V gene: TRBV7-9
D gene: -
J gene: TRBJ2-1

CDR3 protein: CASHLFTPVDDEKLFF
CDR3 DNA: TGTGCCAGCCACCTCTTTACACCCGTGGACGATGAAAAACTGTTTTTT
clone size: many
V gene: TRBV4-2
D gene: -
J gene: TRBJ1-4

CDR3 protein: CASSPGTTLSDTQYF
CDR3 DNA: TGTGCCAGCAGCCCCGGGACTACCCTGTCGGATACGCAGTATTTT
clone size: -
V gene: TRBV5-6
D gene: TRBD2
J gene: TRBJ2-3

CDR3 protein: CASSQEPQGSYEQYF
CDR3 DNA: TGCGCCAGCAGCCAGGAACCCCAGGGGTCCTACGAGCAGTACTTC
clone size: few
V gene: TRBV4-3
D gene: -
J gene: TRBJ2-7

CDR3 protein: CASSLTSGRLVSTDTQYF
CDR3 DNA: TGTGCCAGCAGCTTAACTAGCGGGAGACTGGTGAGCACAGATACGCAGTATTTT
clone size: few
V gene: TRBV9
D gene: TRBD2
J gene: TRBJ2-3

CDR3 protein: CASRPSGKLDTQYF
CDR3 DNA: TGTGCCAGCAGACCGAGCGGGAAGCTGGATACGCAGTATTTT
clone size: -
V gene: TRBV6-2/TRBV6-3
D gene: TRBD2
J gene: TRBJ2-3

CDR3 protein: CASRTPWDLYEQYF
CDR3 DNA: TGTGCCAGCAGAACCCCCTGGGACCTCTACGAGCAGTACTTC
clone size: -
V gene: TRBV6-2/TRBV6-3
D gene: -
J gene: TRBJ2-7

CDR3 protein: CASSHRSGTAEAFF
CDR3 DNA: TGTGCCAGCAGCCACAGGTCGGGGACCGCTGAAGCTTTCTTT
clone size: few
V gene: TRBV6-1
D gene: -
J gene: TRBJ1-1

CDR3 protein: CASSSISGSYNEQFF
CDR3 DNA: TGCGCCAGCAGCTCCATTTCGGGATCCTACAATGAGCAGTTCTTC
clone size: once
V gene: TRBV5-1
D gene: -
J gene: TRBJ2-1

CDR3 protein: CASSQELLGRGAEAFF
CDR3 DNA: TGTGCCAGCAGCCAAGAACTACTAGGCAGGGGAGCTGAAGCTTTCTTT
clone size: few
V gene: TRBV4-2
D gene: -
J gene: TRBJ1-1

CDR3 protein: CASSPITGATGELFF
CDR3 DNA: TGTGCCAGCAGCCCGATCACGGGGGCCACCGGGGAGCTGTTTTTT
clone size: -
V gene: TRBV7-2
D gene: -
J gene: TRBJ2-2